Described below is a single T cell receptor beta chain sequence and its context. Its target is unknown. Use of 60 Vbeta and 13 Jbeta primers characterized the PCR. Clones were read by immunoSEQ multiplex PCR, and TCRdb kept only the in-frame ones, dropping some. The table has 150,000 to 180,000 clones, roughly 70% seen once. The data stem from a study of cytomegalovirus exposure and HLA in healthy donors. Study-wide context: Within the Caucasian-associated ancestry cluster were roughly 79% of the roughly 400 genotyped donors. General study findings and limits: Later on, analysis showed that most CMV-associated TCR beta chains appeared to be HLA-restricted. Later on, an analysis found that several of the most significant clusters appeared to be linked to common viral pathogens, which included parvovirus B19.

Trimming at V came to 4 bases and at J to 5 bases, leaving 5 bases not matched to a gene. Germline CDR1 and CDR2: SNHLY and FYNNEI. The CDR3 extends over 15 amino acids. This sequence originates from a man aged 25-45 years in good health and CMV-seronegative. The sample consisted of PBMCs. V gene TRBV2 combines with J gene TRBJ1-6; 7 bases are shared with TRBD1. The CDR3 DNA sequence: TGTGCCAGCAGTGTTCCCGGGACAGATAATTCACCCCTCCACTTT. It is translated as CASSVPGTDNSPLHF.